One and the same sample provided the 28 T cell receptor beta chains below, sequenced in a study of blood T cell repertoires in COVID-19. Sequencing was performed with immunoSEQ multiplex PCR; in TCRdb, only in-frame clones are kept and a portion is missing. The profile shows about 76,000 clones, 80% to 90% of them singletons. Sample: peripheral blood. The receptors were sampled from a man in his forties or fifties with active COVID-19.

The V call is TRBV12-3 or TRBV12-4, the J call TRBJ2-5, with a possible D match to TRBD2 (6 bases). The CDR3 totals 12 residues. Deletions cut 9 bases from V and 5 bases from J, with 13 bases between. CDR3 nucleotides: TGTGCCAGTTCCTGGGGGGAGGAGACCCAGTACTTC. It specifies CASSWGEETQYF.

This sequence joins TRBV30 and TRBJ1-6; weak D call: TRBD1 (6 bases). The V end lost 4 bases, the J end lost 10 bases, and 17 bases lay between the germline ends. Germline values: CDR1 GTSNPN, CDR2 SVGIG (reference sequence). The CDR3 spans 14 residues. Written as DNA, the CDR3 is TGTGCCTGGACCCTAGTTACAGGGTCCTCACCCCTCCACTTT. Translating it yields CAWTLVTGSSPLHF.

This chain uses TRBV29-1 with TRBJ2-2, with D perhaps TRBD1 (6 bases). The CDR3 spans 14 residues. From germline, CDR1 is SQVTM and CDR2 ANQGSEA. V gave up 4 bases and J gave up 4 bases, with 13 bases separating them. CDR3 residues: CSVGGTRRTGELFF. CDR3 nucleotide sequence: TGCAGCGTTGGGGGGACAAGACGCACCGGGGAGCTGTTTTTT.

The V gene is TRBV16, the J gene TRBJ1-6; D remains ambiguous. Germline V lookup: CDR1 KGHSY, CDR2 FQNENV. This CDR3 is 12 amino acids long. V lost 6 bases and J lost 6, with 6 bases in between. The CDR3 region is CASRLVNSPLHF. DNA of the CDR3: TGTGCCAGCAGGCTAGTTAATTCACCCCTCCACTTT.

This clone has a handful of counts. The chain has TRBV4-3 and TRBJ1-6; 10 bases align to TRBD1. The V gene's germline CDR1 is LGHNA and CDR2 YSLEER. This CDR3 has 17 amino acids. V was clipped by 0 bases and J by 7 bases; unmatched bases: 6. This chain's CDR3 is CASSQETGQGWNSPLHF. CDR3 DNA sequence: TGCGCCAGCAGCCAAGAGACGGGACAGGGGTGGAATTCACCCCTCCACTTT.

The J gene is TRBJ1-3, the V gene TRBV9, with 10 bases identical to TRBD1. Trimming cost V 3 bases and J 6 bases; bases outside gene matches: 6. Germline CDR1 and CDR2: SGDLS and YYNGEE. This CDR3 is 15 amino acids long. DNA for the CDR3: TGTGCCAGCAGCGGTTGGGACAGGGGAGAAAACACCATATATTTT. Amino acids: CASSGWDRGENTIYF.

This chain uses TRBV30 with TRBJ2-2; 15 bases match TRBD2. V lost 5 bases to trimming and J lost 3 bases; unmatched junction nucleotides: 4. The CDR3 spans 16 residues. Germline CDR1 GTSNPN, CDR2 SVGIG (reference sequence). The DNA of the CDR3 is TGTGCCTGGTTGGGACTAGCGGGAGGTTACACCGGGGAGCTGTTTTTT. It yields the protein CAWLGLAGGYTGELFF.

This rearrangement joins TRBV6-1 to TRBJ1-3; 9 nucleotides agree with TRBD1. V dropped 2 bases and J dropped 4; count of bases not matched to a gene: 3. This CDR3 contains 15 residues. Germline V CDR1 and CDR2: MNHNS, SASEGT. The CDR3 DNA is TGTGCCAGCAGTGAATCTGGGACAGGGGGAAACACCATATATTTT. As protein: CASSESGTGGNTIYF.

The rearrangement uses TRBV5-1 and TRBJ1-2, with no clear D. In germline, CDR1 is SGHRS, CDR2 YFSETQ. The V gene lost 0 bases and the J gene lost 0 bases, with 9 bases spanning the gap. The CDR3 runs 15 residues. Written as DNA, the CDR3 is TGCGCCAGCAGCTTGGACAGTTTAGCTAACTATGGCTACACCTTC. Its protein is CASSLDSLANYGYTF.

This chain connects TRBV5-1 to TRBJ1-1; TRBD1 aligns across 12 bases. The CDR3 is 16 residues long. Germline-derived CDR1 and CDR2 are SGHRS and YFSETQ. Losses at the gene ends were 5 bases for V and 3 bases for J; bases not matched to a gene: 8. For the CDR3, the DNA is TGCGCCAGCAGTACGGGACAGGGGGCGCAGGACACTGAAGCTTTCTTT. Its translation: CASSTGQGAQDTEAFF.

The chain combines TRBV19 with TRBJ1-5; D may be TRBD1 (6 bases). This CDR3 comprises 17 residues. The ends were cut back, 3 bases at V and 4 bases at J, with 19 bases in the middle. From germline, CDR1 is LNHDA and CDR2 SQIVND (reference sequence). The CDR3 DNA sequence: TGTGCCAGTAGTATCGGCCCTCAGGGGAGAGGGAATCAGCCCCAGCATTTT. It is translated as CASSIGPQGRGNQPQHF.

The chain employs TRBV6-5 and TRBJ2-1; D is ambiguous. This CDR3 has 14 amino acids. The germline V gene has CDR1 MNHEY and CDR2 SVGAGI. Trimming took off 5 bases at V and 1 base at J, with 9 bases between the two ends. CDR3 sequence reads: CASSPGVSYNEQFF. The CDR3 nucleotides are TGTGCCAGCAGTCCCGGAGTTTCCTACAATGAGCAGTTCTTC.

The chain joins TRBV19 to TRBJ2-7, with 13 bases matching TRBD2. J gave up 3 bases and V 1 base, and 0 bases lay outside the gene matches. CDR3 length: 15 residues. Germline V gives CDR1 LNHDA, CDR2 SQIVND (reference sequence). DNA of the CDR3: TGTGCCAGTAGTATAGGGACTAGCGGGAGCTACGAGCAGTACTTC. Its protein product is CASSIGTSGSYEQYF.

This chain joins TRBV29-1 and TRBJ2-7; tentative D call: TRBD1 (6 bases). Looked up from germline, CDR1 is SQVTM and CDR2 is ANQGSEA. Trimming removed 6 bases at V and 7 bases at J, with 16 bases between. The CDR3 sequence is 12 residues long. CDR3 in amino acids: CSVEQGSLEQYF. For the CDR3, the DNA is TGCAGCGTCGAGCAGGGGTCTTTGGAGCAGTACTTC.

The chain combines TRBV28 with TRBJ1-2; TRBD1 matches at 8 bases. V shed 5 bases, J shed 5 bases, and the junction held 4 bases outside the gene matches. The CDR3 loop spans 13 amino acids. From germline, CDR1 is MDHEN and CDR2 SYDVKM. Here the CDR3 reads CASSRDRGYGYTF. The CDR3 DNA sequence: TGTGCCAGCAGTAGAGACAGGGGTTATGGCTACACCTTC.

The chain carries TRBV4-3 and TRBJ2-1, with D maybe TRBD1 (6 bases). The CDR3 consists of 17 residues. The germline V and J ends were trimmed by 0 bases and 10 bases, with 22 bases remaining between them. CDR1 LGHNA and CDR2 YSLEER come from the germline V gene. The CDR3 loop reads CASSQDGRPGHLTEQFF. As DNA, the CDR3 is TGCGCCAGCAGCCAAGACGGACGACCGGGACATCTGACGGAGCAGTTCTTC.

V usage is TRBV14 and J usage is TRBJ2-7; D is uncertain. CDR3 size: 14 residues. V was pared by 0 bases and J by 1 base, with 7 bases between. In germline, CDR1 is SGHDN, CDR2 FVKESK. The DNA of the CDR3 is TGTGCCAGCAGCCAAGAACGGGTATCCTACGAGCAGTACTTC. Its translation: CASSQERVSYEQYF.

The CDR3 reads CASSYSLQSSEKLFF. The DNA for the CDR3 is TGTGCCAGCAGTTACTCGCTACAGAGTAGTGAAAAACTGTTTTTT. J is TRBJ1-4 and V is TRBV6-6; no firm D call. This CDR3 comprises 15 residues. Trimming stripped 0 bases from V and 7 bases from J, with 12 bases between. Germline lookup yields CDR1 MNHNY and CDR2 SVGAGI (reference sequence).

The CDR3: CASSQDGPGQGHTEAFF. The DNA for the CDR3 is TGCGCCAGCAGCCAAGACGGGCCGGGACAGGGGCATACTGAAGCTTTCTTT. The genes are TRBV4-3 and TRBJ1-1; TRBD1 agrees at 10 bases. J lost 5 bases, V lost 0 bases, and 9 bases had no gene match. CDR3 length: 17 amino acids. Germline CDR1 is LGHNA and CDR2 is YSLEER.

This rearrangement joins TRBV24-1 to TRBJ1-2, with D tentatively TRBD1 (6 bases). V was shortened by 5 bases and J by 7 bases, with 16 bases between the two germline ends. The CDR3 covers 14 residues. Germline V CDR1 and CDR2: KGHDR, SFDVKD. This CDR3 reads CATSAAPRGSGYTF. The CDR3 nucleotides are TGTGCCACCAGTGCCGCGCCCAGGGGAAGTGGCTACACCTTC.

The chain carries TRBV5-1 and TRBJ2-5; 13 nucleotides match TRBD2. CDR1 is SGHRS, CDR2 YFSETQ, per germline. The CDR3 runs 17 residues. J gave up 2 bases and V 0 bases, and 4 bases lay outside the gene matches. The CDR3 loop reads CASSLEGTSGDQETQYF. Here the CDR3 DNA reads TGCGCCAGCAGCTTGGAGGGGACTAGCGGGGATCAAGAGACCCAGTACTTC.

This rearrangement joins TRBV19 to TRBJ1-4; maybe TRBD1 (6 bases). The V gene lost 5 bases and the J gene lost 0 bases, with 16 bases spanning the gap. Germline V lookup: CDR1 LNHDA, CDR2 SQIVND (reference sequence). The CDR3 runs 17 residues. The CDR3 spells CASSPRPRQATNEKLFF. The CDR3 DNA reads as TGTGCCAGTAGTCCTCGCCCCCGACAGGCAACTAATGAAAAACTGTTTTTT.

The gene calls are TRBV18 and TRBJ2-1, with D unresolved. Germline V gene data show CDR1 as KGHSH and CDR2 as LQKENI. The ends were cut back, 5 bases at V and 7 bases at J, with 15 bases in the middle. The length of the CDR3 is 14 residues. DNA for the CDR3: TGTGCCAGCTCAATTAGCCCTTATCCGAATGAGCAGTTCTTC. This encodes CASSISPYPNEQFF.

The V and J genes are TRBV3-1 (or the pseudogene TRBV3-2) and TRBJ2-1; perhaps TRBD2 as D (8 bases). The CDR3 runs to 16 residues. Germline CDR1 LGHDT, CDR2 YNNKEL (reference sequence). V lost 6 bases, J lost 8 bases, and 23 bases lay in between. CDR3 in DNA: TGTGCCAGCAGTACGACTCCGGGACTAGGGGGCTATGAGCAGTTCTTC. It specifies CASSTTPGLGGYEQFF.

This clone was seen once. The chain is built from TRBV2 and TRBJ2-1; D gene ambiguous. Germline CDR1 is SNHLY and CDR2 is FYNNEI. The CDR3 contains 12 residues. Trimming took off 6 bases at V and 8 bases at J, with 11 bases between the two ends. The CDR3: CASREFRDEQFF. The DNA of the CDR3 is TGTGCCAGCAGAGAATTCCGGGATGAGCAGTTCTTC. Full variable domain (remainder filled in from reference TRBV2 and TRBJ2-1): EPEVTQTPSHQVTQMGQEVILRCVPISNHLYFYWYRQILGQKVEFLVSFYNNEISEKSEIFDDQFSVERPDGSNFTLKIRSTKLEDSAMYFCASREFRDEQFFGPGTRLTVL.

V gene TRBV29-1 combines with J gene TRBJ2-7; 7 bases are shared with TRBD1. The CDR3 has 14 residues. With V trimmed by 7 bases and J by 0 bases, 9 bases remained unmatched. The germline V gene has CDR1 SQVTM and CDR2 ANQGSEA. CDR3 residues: CSGLYTGVSYEQYF. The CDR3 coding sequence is TGCAGCGGACTATACACAGGGGTCTCCTACGAGCAGTACTTC.

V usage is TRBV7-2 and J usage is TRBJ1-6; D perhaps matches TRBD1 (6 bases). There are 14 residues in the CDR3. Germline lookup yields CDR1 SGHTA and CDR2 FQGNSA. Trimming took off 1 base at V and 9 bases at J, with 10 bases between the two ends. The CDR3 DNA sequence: TGTGCCAGCAGCTTAGGGCAGGGGACTTCACCCCTCCACTTT. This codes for CASSLGQGTSPLHF.

Here the CDR3 DNA reads TGCGCCAGCAGCCAAGAGAATTGGGCTAATCAGCCCCAGCATTTT. This sequence encodes CASSQENWANQPQHF. The chain couples TRBV4-3 to TRBJ1-5, with D unresolved. Germline CDR1 is LGHNA and CDR2 is YSLEER. The CDR3 is 15 amino acids. V lost 0 bases and J 4 bases, leaving 10 bases between the germline ends.